This T cell receptor beta chain comes out of a study of OX40 agonist ivuxolimab in advanced cancers. Clones were read by immunoSEQ multiplex PCR, and TCRdb kept only the in-frame ones, dropping some. Of some 90,000 clones listed, roughly 91% were seen once; the top ten hold less than 0.35%. The CDR3 runs to 16 residues. The V gene end was trimmed by 6 bases and the J gene end by 0 bases; junction bases not matched to a gene: 9. Study results and caveats: Patients who responded partially at 0.1-3.0 mg/kg showed clonal expansion ranking among the lowest.

With respect to this clone: What it binds is not known.

The input for sequencing was CD4+ or CD8+ T cells sorted from blood, taken in a trial of the OX40 agonist ivuxolimab. The V and J genes are TRBV23-1 and TRBJ2-5; 8 nucleotides agree with TRBD1. TRBV23-1 is assigned to the ORF class and has an uncertain function. The TCR was taken from an adult with an advanced solid tumor such as melanoma, head and neck, liver or kidney cancer. Written as DNA, the CDR3 is TGCGCCAGCAGACTTAAAAAGGACAGGGACCAAGAGACCCAGTACTTC. It codes for CASRLKKDRDQETQYF.